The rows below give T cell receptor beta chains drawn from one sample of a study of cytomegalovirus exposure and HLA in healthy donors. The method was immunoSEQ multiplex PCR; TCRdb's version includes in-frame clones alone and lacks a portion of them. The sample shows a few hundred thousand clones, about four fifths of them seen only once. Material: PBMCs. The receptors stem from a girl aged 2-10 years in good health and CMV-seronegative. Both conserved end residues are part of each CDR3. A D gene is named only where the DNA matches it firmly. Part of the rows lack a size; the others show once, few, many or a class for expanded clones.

TGTGCCAGCAGGGGACATTATGGCCCCAGTGGAGAGACCCAGTACTTC	CASRGHYGPSGETQYF	few	NA	TRBV28	TRBJ2-5	16
TGTGCCAGCAGTTGGACTAGCGCTTCCTACGAGCAGTACTTC	CASSWTSASYEQYF	NA	TRBD2	TRBV27	TRBJ2-7	14
TGCGCCAGCAGTTCCGCGCTTAGCAGGGGAAATAATTCACCCCTCCACTTT	CASSSALSRGNNSPLHF	NA	NA	TRBV5-1	TRBJ1-6	17
TGTGCCAGCAGCTTAGCCAGACAAGAGACCCAGTACTTC	CASSLARQETQYF	NA	NA	TRBV7-2	TRBJ2-5	13
TGTGCCACCAGCGACCCGGGGCACAGGGACTCTGGGGCCAACGTCCTGACTTTC	CATSDPGHRDSGANVLTF	NA	NA	TRBV15	TRBJ2-6	18
TGTGCCAGCAGTGGGGCAGGAGTTCGTGGCTACACCTTC	CASSGAGVRGYTF	NA	NA	TRBV9	TRBJ1-2	13
TGTGCCAGCAGTGAGGTGACATACGAGCAGTACTTC	CASSEVTYEQYF	NA	NA	TRBV2	TRBJ2-7	12
TGCGCCAGCAGCTTGGAAACGAGAGAGACCCAGTACTTC	CASSLETRETQYF	NA	NA	TRBV5-1	TRBJ2-5	13
TGTGCCAGCAGCTTGGAGTTCGGCGTGTCTAGCGGGGTTCTTCAAGAGACCCAGTACTTC	CASSLEFGVSSGVLQETQYF	NA	TRBD2	TRBV5-5	TRBJ2-5	20
TGTGCCAGCTCACCAGGGACAGGTCTCACTGAAGCTTTCTTT	CASSPGTGLTEAFF	NA	TRBD1	TRBV18	TRBJ1-1	14
TGTGCCAGCAGCGCCAGGGGTGGTGAGCAGTTCTTC	CASSARGGEQFF	NA	NA	TRBV9	TRBJ2-1	12
TGTGCCAGCAGCGAGACCTTAGAATACAGGGGCGATCGCGAGCAGTACTTC	CASSETLEYRGDREQYF	NA	TRBD1	TRBV7-9	TRBJ2-7	17
TGTGCCAGCAGTTACGGCCAGGCCCGTACCCTGGGGACCCAGTACTTC	CASSYGQARTLGTQYF	NA	NA	TRBV6-6	TRBJ2-5	16
TGTGCCAGCAGCCGTCTAACTAGCGGGGGGGCTGAGACCCAGTACTTC	CASSRLTSGGAETQYF	NA	TRBD2	TRBV9	TRBJ2-5	16
TGTGCCAGCAGTGACCCCCTCAGGGGTAACACTGAAGCTTTCTTT	CASSDPLRGNTEAFF	NA	NA	TRBV6-4	TRBJ1-1	15
TGTGCCAGCAGCCTGGGGCTCGGATCCTACGAGCAGTACTTC	CASSLGLGSYEQYF	once	NA	TRBV9	TRBJ2-7	14
TGTGCCAGCAGCCAAGGACAGGGGGCGGGTGGCTACACCTTC	CASSQGQGAGGYTF	NA	TRBD1	TRBV7-9	TRBJ1-2	14
TGTGCCAGCAGTTACTCGAGGGTAGAGTCTTACAATGAGCAGTTCTTC	CASSYSRVESYNEQFF	NA	NA	TRBV6-6	TRBJ2-1	16
TGTGCCAGCAGCTTGGGCTTGACTGGAAACACCATATATTTT	CASSLGLTGNTIYF	NA	NA	TRBV7-2	TRBJ1-3	14
TGTGCCACCAGCAGAGAGGAGGCTAGCGGGAACCAAGAGACCCAGTACTTC	CATSREEASGNQETQYF	NA	TRBD2	TRBV15	TRBJ2-5	17
TGTGCCATCAGTGATAGGAACAGGGCCGGCGAGCAGTACTTC	CAISDRNRAGEQYF	NA	NA	TRBV10-3	TRBJ2-7	14
TGTGCCAGCAGCCACAGGGCCCCGCAAGAGACCCAGTACTTC	CASSHRAPQETQYF	NA	NA	TRBV11-2	TRBJ2-5	14
TGTGCCAGCTCACTCTCCGGGACAGGGAACACTGAAGCTTTCTTT	CASSLSGTGNTEAFF	NA	TRBD1	TRBV18	TRBJ1-1	15
TGCGCCAGCAGCTTACTAGCGGGGGGGCCTTATTGGTCAGATACGCAGTATTTT	CASSLLAGGPYWSDTQYF	NA	TRBD2	TRBV5-1	TRBJ2-3	18
TGTGCCAGTAGTATAGTGTGGGGACTCGGAAACATTCAGTACTTC	CASSIVWGLGNIQYF	NA	NA	TRBV19	TRBJ2-4	15
TGTGCCAGTAGTAATTCGCTGGGACTAGCGGGGGGGAGCTCCTACAATGAGCAGTTCTTC	CASSNSLGLAGGSSYNEQFF	NA	TRBD2	TRBV19	TRBJ2-1	20
TGTGCCAGCAGCATCGGGGGTTTCGGTAGCAATCAGCCCCAGCATTTT	CASSIGGFGSNQPQHF	NA	NA	TRBV5-4	TRBJ1-5	16
TGCAGCGCAGGACGACAGGGAAAGGACGGCTACACCTTC	CSAGRQGKDGYTF	NA	TRBD1	TRBV29-1	TRBJ1-2	13
TGTGCCAGCAGCTTAGACGTCAGGGAAGAACGGGAAAAACTGTTTTTT	CASSLDVREEREKLFF	NA	NA	TRBV7-9	TRBJ1-4	16
TGTGCCAGCAGCCCTGTAGCGGGAGCCTACGAGCAGTACTTC	CASSPVAGAYEQYF	NA	TRBD2	TRBV28	TRBJ2-7	14
TGTGCCAGCAGTCCCCAGCGGGACAGGGTCGGCTACACCTTC	CASSPQRDRVGYTF	NA	TRBD1	TRBV28	TRBJ1-2	14
TGTGCCAGCAGCGGGGACAACTTGGACGAGCAGTACTTC	CASSGDNLDEQYF	NA	NA	TRBV28	TRBJ2-7	13
TGTGCCATCAGGGGGACTAGCGGGGGGACCCAAGAGACCCAGTACTTC	CAIRGTSGGTQETQYF	NA	TRBD2	TRBV10-3	TRBJ2-5	16
TGTGCCAGCAGGGGCAGACCCTACGAGCAGTACTTC	CASRGRPYEQYF	NA	NA	TRBV27	TRBJ2-7	12
TGTGCCAGCAGCGTAAAGTCCGGGTCACCCCTCCACTTT	CASSVKSGSPLHF	few	NA	TRBV9	TRBJ1-6	13
TGTGCCAGCAGCCGCCAAGAGACCCAGTACTTC	CASSRQETQYF	few	NA	TRBV28	TRBJ2-5	11
TGTGCCAGCAGCTCGGGGACAGGGGATCTTAATGAAAAACTGTTTTTT	CASSSGTGDLNEKLFF	NA	TRBD1	TRBV5-8	TRBJ1-4	16
TGTGCCACCAGCTGGCCCTCAGCTAACTATGGCTACACCTTC	CATSWPSANYGYTF	NA	NA	TRBV15	TRBJ1-2	14
TGTGCCTGGAGCCGGGTTCCGAACACTGAAGCTTTCTTT	CAWSRVPNTEAFF	few	NA	TRBV30	TRBJ1-1	13
TGTGCCAGCAGCATAACGACAGGATTGAATGAAAAACTGTTTTTT	CASSITTGLNEKLFF	NA	NA	TRBV6-5	TRBJ1-4	15
TGTGCCAGCAGCTTAGCAGCCGGGACAGGGGGCTTCGTGGCCAAAAACATTCAGTACTTC	CASSLAAGTGGFVAKNIQYF	NA	TRBD1	TRBV13	TRBJ2-4	20